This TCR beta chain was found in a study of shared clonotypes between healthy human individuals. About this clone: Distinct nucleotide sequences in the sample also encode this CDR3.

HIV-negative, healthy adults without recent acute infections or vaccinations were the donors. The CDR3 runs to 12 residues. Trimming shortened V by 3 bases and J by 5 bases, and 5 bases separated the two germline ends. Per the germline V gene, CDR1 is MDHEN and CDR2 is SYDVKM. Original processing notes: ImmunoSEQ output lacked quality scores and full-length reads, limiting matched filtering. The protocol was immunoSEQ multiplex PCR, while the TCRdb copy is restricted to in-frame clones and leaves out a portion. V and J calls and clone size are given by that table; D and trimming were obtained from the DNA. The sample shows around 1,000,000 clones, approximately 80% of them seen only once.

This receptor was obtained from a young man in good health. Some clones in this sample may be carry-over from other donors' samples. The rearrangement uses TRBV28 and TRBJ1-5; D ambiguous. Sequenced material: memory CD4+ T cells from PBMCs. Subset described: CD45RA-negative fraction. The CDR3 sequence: CASSLVHQPQHF. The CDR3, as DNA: TGTGCCAGCAGTTTGGTCCATCAGCCCCAGCATTTT.